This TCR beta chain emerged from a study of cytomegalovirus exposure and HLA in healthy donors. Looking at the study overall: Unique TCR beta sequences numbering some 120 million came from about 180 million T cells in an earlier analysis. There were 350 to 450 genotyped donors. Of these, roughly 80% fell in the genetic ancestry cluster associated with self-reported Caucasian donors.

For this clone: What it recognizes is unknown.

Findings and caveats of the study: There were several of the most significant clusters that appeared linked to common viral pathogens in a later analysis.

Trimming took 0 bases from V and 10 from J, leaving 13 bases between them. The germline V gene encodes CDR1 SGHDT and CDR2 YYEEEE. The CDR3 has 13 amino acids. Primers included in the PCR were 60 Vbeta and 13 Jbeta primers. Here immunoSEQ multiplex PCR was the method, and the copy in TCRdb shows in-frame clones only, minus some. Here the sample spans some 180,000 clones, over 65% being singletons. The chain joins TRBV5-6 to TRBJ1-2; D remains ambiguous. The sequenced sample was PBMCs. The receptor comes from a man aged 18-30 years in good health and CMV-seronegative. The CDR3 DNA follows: TGTGCCAGCAGCTTGGAATTGTCAGGTGTCTACACCTTC. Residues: CASSLELSGVYTF.